This T cell receptor (beta chain) emerged from a study of T-cell reconstitution after alpha-beta-depleted transplantation in children. J was trimmed by 2 bases and V by 1 base; bases with no gene match: 2. This CDR3 has 15 amino acids. The TCRbeta library was prepared with unique molecular identifiers. TCRdb processed the PCR reads anew with MiXCR; each CDR3 protein has one entry. Among 450,000 to 600,000 distinct CDR3 sequences, about 16% were seen once, and the ten largest hold approximately 3%. This clonotype showed up just a few times. The chain employs TRBV12-3 or TRBV12-4 and TRBJ2-1; 7 positions match TRBD2. This receptor was taken from a human donor who donated a stem cell graft to a child with acute lymphoblastic leukemia. The material was PBMCs from the stem cell graft donor, obtained from the stem cell graft. CDR3 DNA sequence: TGTGCCAGCAGTTTAGGCGGGAGCGCCTACAATGAGCAGTTCTTC. Protein: CASSLGGSAYNEQFF.